This T cell receptor beta chain was recovered during a study of blood T cells in healthy people across ages (dated by TCRdb to about 2015). Notes on the research overall: In model experiments, roughly one uniquely barcoded TCR beta cDNA molecule per two T cells was captured by template switching. Two additional independent replicas of 1 million unique cDNA reads from the same blood draw were analyzed for two donors (one aged 18 to 29 and one aged 80 or older). The donors were split into four age groups: young (average roughly 15 years), middle-aged (around 40), aged (roughly 65) and long-lived (under 90). Donors of different ages were randomly distributed across sequencing lanes to avoid experimental bias. The study measured age-related changes in TCR beta repertoire diversity using deep sequencing normalized with unique cDNA molecular identifiers. Study-wide conclusions, independent of this receptor: Because donor CMV infection status was unknown, age-related changes in expanded clonotypes were potentially confounded. Because profiling used bulk unsorted PBMCs, naive and antigen-experienced compartments could not be compared conclusively. Observed TCR beta diversity per million T cells fell roughly linearly with age, and a significant reduction was already apparent by age around 40. Estimates of total diversity based on one million sequenced T cells were regarded as lower bounds and as underestimates. Compared with the aged group, the long-lived group had more naive CD4+ T cells, fewer expanded clones and increased TCR diversity, a pattern suggesting age selection. Observed TCR beta diversity correlated strongly with the percentage of naive T cells measured by flow cytometry.

The library was generated by 5' RACE. The sample was run on an Illumina HiSeq 2500. A second PCR of roughly 7 to 11 cycles was performed with a sample-barcoded 5' primer and a J-beta primer mix. A template-switch 5' adaptor carrying 12 random nucleotides introduced a unique molecular identifier onto each TCR beta cDNA molecule. At least 2.5 million CDR3-containing paired-end reads were obtained from each sample. All of the RNA was converted into first-strand cDNA using the Mint cDNA synthesis kit, with a TRBC-specific oligonucleotide serving as the primer. Following uracil-DNA glycosylase treatment, a first 18-cycle PCR with universal primers M1SS and BC2_uni_R was performed on all cDNA. Turning to the authors' computational methods: Each sample was normalized by randomly selecting 1 million high-quality reads, each carrying a distinct molecular identifier. Instead of being binned into consensus sequences, reads that shared molecular identifiers were thrown out. MiTCR, run with a Q25 quality threshold and the strictest error-elimination algorithm, handled CDR3 identification, clonotype clustering and error correction. A nonparametric unseen species model with Euler transformation was used to estimate lower-bound total TCR beta diversity. Using fastp trimming at Q25 and MiXCR clonotype assembly, TCRdb reanalyzed the public sequencing data and kept in-frame beta chains. Every CDR3 protein is listed once, alongside the most common genes and DNA of its rows. TCRdb's processing, not the study's, gives the V and J calls here. The sample data list around 580,000 distinct CDR3 sequences, and around 48% of these were observed just once. The ten largest account for 20% to 25% of the sample.

The donors were a few dozen Caucasian individuals from Russia, aged roughly 6 to 100 years, who were systemically healthy. Approximately 10 milliliters of peripheral blood were collected from each donor into EDTA-treated Vacutainer tubes. Ficoll-Paque density-gradient centrifugation was used to isolate PBMCs, with at least 6.5 million obtained per sample. Total RNA, at least 6 micrograms per sample, was extracted from PBMCs with Trizol reagent. The percentages of naive CD45RAhigh/CD27high T cells were determined by flow cytometry on a PBMC aliquot from every donor. Sequences DFQATT (CDR1) and SNEGSKA (CDR2) are obtained from the germline V gene (reference sequence). Trimmed from V: 3 bases; trimmed from J: 8 bases; junction bases lacking a gene match: 19. Including cysteine and phenylalanine, the CDR3 has 17 amino acids. Only the CDR3 portion is preserved as DNA: 51 bases, with reading frame beginning at the first base.

This clonotype was seen more than once but under ten times. It lacks a known antigen. No much larger clone is present one base from it, and per-base qualities are unavailable. The sequencing input was blood. The rearranged chain carries TRBV20-1 and TRBJ1-2; TRBD1 agrees with 9 junctional bases. This TCR was sampled from an elderly man in good health. The DNA sequence is TGCAGTGCTAGTGGGGCCGGGACAGGGATTATTCCAGGGGGCTACACCTTC. Its product reads: CSASGAGTGIIPGGYTF.